This T cell receptor (beta chain) was documented in a study of post-analysis software for immune sequencing data (dated by TCRdb to between 2014 and 2017). Context from the whole study: The recorded disease courses included relapsing-remitting, secondary progressive and progressive-relapsing multiple sclerosis, and some patients had no subtype annotation. The multiple sclerosis patient repertoires were compared with more than 10 previously published healthy control repertoires from donors aged about 6 to 28 years. A subset of samples was prepared in parallel using single-end sample barcoding, then pooled and co-amplified after Illumina adapter ligation.

The CDR3, cysteine through phenylalanine, is 14 amino acids long. Kept here is only the CDR3 DNA, which spans 42 bases and is read in frame from base 1. The germline V gene encodes CDR1 DFQATT and CDR2 SNEGSKA (reference sequence). The germline ends are 15 bases apart after V is trimmed by 5 bases and J by 4 bases. Read against the paper, the sample's time point label means: second blood draw from one MS patient after hematopoietic stem cell transplantation. To demonstrate the VDJtools post-analysis software, the study profiled TCR beta repertoires from the peripheral blood of about a dozen young patients with multiple sclerosis. Multiple sclerosis patients were children and adolescents aged roughly 6 to 17 years. The protocol used for the library was PCR. TCRdb names Illumina HiSeq 2500 as the instrument used. To reduce PCR and sequencing biases, unique molecular identifiers were incorporated into the TCR beta cDNA libraries. Some 500,000 cDNA molecules were obtained per 1 to 10 million input T cells, so each molecule approximated one T cell. The same protocol used for the earlier healthy control dataset was applied to prepare and sequence the patient libraries. Samples belonging to the same batch were prepared together, multiplexed and sequenced on a shared HiSeq lane. The original pipeline was this. MIGEC handled the raw barcoded reads, throwing out single-read molecular identifier groups before consensus assembly and CDR3 extraction. VDJtools was used for post-analysis of the clonotype tables, with diversity normalized by down-sampling every dataset to the smallest sample size. In repertoire overlap clustering, CDR3 amino acid sequences, but not nucleotide sequences, were matched to correct batch-related cross-sample contamination. Using fastp at Q25 and MiXCR, TCRdb reprocessed the public reads and kept productive beta chains. Each CDR3 protein appears once, grouped with its most common genes and DNA. The V and J calls come from TCRdb's annotation, not from the publication. The sample profile shows 160,000 or so distinct CDR3 sequences; about 34% of them were found once. The leading ten clones occupy under 30% of the sample.

Overall study outcomes, separate from this receptor: The multiple sclerosis patient group was slightly younger than the control group. Four to six TRBV segments, including TRBV5-6, TRBV5-1 and TRBV20-1, were significantly more frequent in patients than controls. Strong co-clustering of samples prepared in the same batch was shown by direct clustering with F measure, prompting a batch-effect correction. Significantly lower normalized Chao1 diversity was found in multiple sclerosis patients than in controls, suggesting substantial peripheral T-cell clonal expansion.

As regards this clonotype: This receptor's antigen is unknown. No base-level quality is on record; no much larger clone is a single base apart.

This receptor chain uses TRBV20-1 and TRBJ2-1, with TRBD1 tentatively as D gene (6 bases match). Sequences were derived from blood, sampled after autologous hematopoietic stem cell transplantation. This sequence originates from a girl aged 5 to 17 with multiple sclerosis. Donor details come from another sample of the same person, matched by shared clones. The CDR3 reads as follows: CSASQGLGYNEQFF. The DNA sequence is given as TGCAGTGCTTCCCAGGGGTTGGGGTACAATGAGCAGTTCTTC.